These T cell receptor beta chains were read from a single sample in a study of a mutant IDH1 vaccine in newly diagnosed glioma. The antigens these receptors bind are not known. Using immunoSEQ multiplex PCR, the repertoire was profiled, and TCRdb retains in-frame clones only, with some absent. The sample yields roughly 30,000 clones, approximately 82% seen once. The input for sequencing was PBMCs, taken from a glioma patient whose treatment included an IDH1 peptide vaccine. These receptors were taken from a woman aged 25 to 39 with glioma. CDR3s include the opening cysteine and the closing phenylalanine or tryptophan. D genes are given only for firm matches. Clone size is given for some rows only: seen once, a few or many times, or a class if the clone is expanded.

DNA: TGCAGCGTTGGGACAGGGAACACTGAAGCTTTCTTT
CDR3: CSVGTGNTEAFF
D: TRBD1
V: TRBV29-1
size: NA
J: TRBJ1-1

DNA: TGCGCCAGCAGCCAAGATACGGGGACTAGCGGTAGCGAGCAGTACTTC
CDR3: CASSQDTGTSGSEQYF
D: TRBD2
V: TRBV4-1
size: NA
J: TRBJ2-7

DNA: TGTGCCAGCAGAATTACCGGGGGCGGTACTGAAGCTTTCTTT
CDR3: CASRITGGGTEAFF
D: NA
V: TRBV11-1
size: few
J: TRBJ1-1

DNA: TGTGCCAGCAGCCCTCGGGACAGGGAAGATGGCTACACCTTC
CDR3: CASSPRDREDGYTF
D: TRBD1
V: TRBV7-6
size: NA
J: TRBJ1-2

DNA: TGTGCCAGCAGGGGGCACGGGGGGCTGCGGGAAAAACTGTTTTTT
CDR3: CASRGHGGLREKLFF
D: NA
V: TRBV6-5
size: NA
J: TRBJ1-4

DNA: TGTGCTAGTGGTTTGACAGGGGTCGGCGGGGAGCTGTTTTTT
CDR3: CASGLTGVGGELFF
D: TRBD1
V: TRBV12-5
size: NA
J: TRBJ2-2

DNA: TGTGCCAGCTCACCGCCCCGGCGGGGGGGATACAATGAGCAGTTCTTC
CDR3: CASSPPRRGGYNEQFF
D: TRBD2
V: TRBV18
size: NA
J: TRBJ2-1

DNA: TGTGCCAGCAGCTTGCTGGACGGATTTAATGAAAAACTGTTTTTT
CDR3: CASSLLDGFNEKLFF
D: NA
V: TRBV5-5
size: few
J: TRBJ1-4

DNA: TGTGCCAGCAGCTTGGATTTACAGGGCACTGAAGCTTTCTTT
CDR3: CASSLDLQGTEAFF
D: NA
V: TRBV5-4
size: NA
J: TRBJ1-1

DNA: TGTGCCAGCAGCCTCGGACAGGGGAATATTAAAGAGACCCAGTACTTC
CDR3: CASSLGQGNIKETQYF
D: TRBD1
V: TRBV14
size: once
J: TRBJ2-5

DNA: TGTGCCAGCTCATTACAACAGAGCTCTGGGGCCAACGTCCTGACTTTC
CDR3: CASSLQQSSGANVLTF
D: NA
V: TRBV18
size: NA
J: TRBJ2-6

DNA: TGTGCCAGCAGATCTTACGGGGTGGGAGATACGCAGTATTTT
CDR3: CASRSYGVGDTQYF
D: NA
V: TRBV5-6
size: NA
J: TRBJ2-3

DNA: TGCAGCGTTGGAACTCGGCTCACCTCTACCGAGCAGTACTTC
CDR3: CSVGTRLTSTEQYF
D: NA
V: TRBV29-1
size: NA
J: TRBJ2-7

DNA: TGCGCCAGCAGCCCTCCCGCGGGAACTACGTACAATGAGCAGTTCTTC
CDR3: CASSPPAGTTYNEQFF
D: NA
V: TRBV4-1
size: medium-sized
J: TRBJ2-1

DNA: TGTGCCAGCTCACCGGGAAGGGGCTTCACTGAAGCTTTCTTT
CDR3: CASSPGRGFTEAFF
D: NA
V: TRBV18
size: NA
J: TRBJ1-1

DNA: TGTGCCAGCACCAGGGCGGTCAATTCACCCCTCCACTTT
CDR3: CASTRAVNSPLHF
D: NA
V: TRBV6-5
size: NA
J: TRBJ1-6

DNA: TGTGCCAGCAGCTTGTCTTCTCGCTACGAGCAGTACTTC
CDR3: CASSLSSRYEQYF
D: NA
V: TRBV5-6
size: NA
J: TRBJ2-7

DNA: TGTGCCAGCAGCGGGGACGCCCCAGGGTGGACCCAGTACTTC
CDR3: CASSGDAPGWTQYF
D: NA
V: TRBV5-8
size: few
J: TRBJ2-5

DNA: TGTGCCTGGAGTGAACAAATAGGGGGCACTGAAGCTTTCTTT
CDR3: CAWSEQIGGTEAFF
D: NA
V: TRBV30
size: NA
J: TRBJ1-1

DNA: TGTGCCAGCAGCCCTAGACAGGGGGTGACAGATACGCAGTATTTT
CDR3: CASSPRQGVTDTQYF
D: TRBD1
V: TRBV5-4
size: few
J: TRBJ2-3

DNA: TGTGCCAGCAGCTTAGAAGTCACCTTCGAGACGGCTCGCTATGGCTACACCTTC
CDR3: CASSLEVTFETARYGYTF
D: NA
V: TRBV7-8
size: few
J: TRBJ1-2

DNA: TGTGCCAGCAGCTCCTCAGGGATCTATAACACCATATATTTT
CDR3: CASSSSGIYNTIYF
D: NA
V: TRBV7-9
size: NA
J: TRBJ1-3

DNA: TGTGCCAGCAGCATGGGACAGGGGTTATGGGAGCAGTACTTC
CDR3: CASSMGQGLWEQYF
D: TRBD1
V: TRBV27
size: NA
J: TRBJ2-7